Included here is one TCR beta chain sequence, with context. The sample comes from a study of shared clonotypes between healthy human individuals. Sequencing used immunoSEQ multiplex PCR; TCRdb keeps in-frame clones, though not all of them. The profile shows 2,500,000 or so clones, approximately 90% of them singletons. The sequenced sample was naive CD4+ T cells sorted from blood. Subset denoted: CD45RA+ positively selected. The sequence was collected from a man in his late teens or twenties in good health.

The CDR3 loop is CASSPGTSNTEAFF. CDR3 in DNA: TGTGCCAGCAGTCCCGGGACATCGAACACTGAAGCTTTCTTT. The J gene is TRBJ1-1, the V gene TRBV28; D may be TRBD1 (6 bases). V shed 5 bases and J shed 1 base, with 11 bases lying between them. The CDR3 contains 14 residues. Germline V gene data show CDR1 as MDHEN and CDR2 as SYDVKM.